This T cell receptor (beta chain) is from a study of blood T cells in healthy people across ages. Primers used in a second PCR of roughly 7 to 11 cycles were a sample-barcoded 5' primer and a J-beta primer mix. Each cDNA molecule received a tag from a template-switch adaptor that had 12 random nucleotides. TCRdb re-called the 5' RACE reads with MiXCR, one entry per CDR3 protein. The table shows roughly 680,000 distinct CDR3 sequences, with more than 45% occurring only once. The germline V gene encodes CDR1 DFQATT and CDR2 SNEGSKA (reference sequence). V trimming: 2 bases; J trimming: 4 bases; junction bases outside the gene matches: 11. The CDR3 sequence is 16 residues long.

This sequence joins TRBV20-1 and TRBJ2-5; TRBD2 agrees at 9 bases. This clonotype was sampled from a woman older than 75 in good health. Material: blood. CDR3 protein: CSARWGRGGFGETQYF. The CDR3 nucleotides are TGCAGTGCTAGATGGGGGCGGGGGGGCTTTGGAGAGACCCAGTACTTC.